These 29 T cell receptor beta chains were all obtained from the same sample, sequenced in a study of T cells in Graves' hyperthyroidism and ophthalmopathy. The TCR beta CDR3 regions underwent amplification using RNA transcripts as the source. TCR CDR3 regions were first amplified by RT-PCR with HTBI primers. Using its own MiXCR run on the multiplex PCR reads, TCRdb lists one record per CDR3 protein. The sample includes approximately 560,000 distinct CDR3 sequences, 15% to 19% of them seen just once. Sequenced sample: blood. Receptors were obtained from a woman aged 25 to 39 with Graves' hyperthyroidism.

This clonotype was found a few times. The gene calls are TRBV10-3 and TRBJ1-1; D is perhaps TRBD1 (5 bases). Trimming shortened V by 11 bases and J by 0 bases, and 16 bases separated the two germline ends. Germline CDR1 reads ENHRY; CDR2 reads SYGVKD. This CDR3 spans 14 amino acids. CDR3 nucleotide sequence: TGTGCCGCGGGGACGAGGGAAGTGAACACTGAAGCTTTCTTT. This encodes CAAGTREVNTEAFF.

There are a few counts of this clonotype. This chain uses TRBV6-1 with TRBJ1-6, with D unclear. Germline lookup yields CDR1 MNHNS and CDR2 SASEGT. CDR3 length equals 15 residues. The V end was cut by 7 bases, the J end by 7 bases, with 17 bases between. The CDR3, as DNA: TGTGCCAGCACCCCCCCCGGGGATGGGAATTCACCCCTCCACTTT. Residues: CASTPPGDGNSPLHF.

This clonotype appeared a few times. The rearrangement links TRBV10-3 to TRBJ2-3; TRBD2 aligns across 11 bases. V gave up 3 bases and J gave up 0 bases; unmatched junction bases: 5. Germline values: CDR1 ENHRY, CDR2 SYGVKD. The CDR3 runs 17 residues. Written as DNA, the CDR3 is TGTGCCATCAGTGACCCGACTAGCGGGACCAGCACAGATACGCAGTATTTT. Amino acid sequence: CAISDPTSGTSTDTQYF.

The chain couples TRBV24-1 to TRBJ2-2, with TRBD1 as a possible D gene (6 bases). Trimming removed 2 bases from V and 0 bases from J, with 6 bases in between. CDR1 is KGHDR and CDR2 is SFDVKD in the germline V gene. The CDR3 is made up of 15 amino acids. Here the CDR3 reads CATSDWDTNTGELFF. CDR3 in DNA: TGTGCCACCAGTGATTGGGACACGAACACCGGGGAGCTGTTTTTT.

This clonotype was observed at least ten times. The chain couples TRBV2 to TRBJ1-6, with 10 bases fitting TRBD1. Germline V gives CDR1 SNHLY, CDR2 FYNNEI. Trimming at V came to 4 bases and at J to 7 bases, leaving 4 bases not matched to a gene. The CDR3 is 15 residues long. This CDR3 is CASSGQGARNSPLHF. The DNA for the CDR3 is TGTGCCAGCAGTGGACAGGGGGCGCGGAATTCACCCCTCCACTTT.

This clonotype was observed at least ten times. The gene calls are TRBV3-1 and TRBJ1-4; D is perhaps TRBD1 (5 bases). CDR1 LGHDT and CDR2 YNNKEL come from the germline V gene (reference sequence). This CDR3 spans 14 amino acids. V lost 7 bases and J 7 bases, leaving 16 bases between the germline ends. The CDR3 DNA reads TGTGCCAGCACCCTCGGGCAGGGTGGTGAAAAACTGTTTTTT. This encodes CASTLGQGGEKLFF.

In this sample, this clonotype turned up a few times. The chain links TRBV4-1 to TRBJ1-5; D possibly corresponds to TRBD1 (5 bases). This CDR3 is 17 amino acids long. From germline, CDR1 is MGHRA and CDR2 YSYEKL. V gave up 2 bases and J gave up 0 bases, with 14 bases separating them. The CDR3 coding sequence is TGCGCCAGCAGCCAAAAACAGGAACTACTTAGCAATCAGCCCCAGCATTTT. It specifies CASSQKQELLSNQPQHF.

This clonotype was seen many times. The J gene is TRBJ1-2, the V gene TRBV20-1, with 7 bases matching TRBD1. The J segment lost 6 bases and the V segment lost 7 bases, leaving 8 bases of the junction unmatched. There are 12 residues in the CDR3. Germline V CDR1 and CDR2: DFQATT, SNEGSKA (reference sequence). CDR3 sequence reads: CSGGTDTNGYTF. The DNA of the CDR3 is TGCAGTGGCGGGACAGATACAAATGGCTACACCTTC.

CDR3 in DNA: TGTGCCAGCAGCCAAGATGCACTCTCCTACGAGCAGTACTTC. Its protein product is CASSQDALSYEQYF. This chain connects TRBV4-2 to TRBJ2-7; D unresolved. V dropped 0 bases and J dropped 0 bases, with 6 bases sitting between them. The CDR3 length is 14 residues. Germline assignment: CDR1 LGHNA and CDR2 YNFKEQ.

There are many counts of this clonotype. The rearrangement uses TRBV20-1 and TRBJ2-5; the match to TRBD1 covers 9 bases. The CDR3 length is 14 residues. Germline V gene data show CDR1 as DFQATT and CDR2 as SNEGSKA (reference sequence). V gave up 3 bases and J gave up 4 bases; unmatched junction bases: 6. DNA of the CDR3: TGCAGTGCTAGGTGGGGGACAGGGTTAGAGACCCAGTACTTC. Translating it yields CSARWGTGLETQYF.

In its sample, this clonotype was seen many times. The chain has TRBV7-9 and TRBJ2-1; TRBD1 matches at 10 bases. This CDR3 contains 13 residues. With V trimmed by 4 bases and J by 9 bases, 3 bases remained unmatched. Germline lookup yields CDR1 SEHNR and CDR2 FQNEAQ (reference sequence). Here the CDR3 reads CASSWGTGVEQFF. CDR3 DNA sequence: TGTGCCAGCAGCTGGGGGACAGGGGTTGAGCAGTTCTTC.

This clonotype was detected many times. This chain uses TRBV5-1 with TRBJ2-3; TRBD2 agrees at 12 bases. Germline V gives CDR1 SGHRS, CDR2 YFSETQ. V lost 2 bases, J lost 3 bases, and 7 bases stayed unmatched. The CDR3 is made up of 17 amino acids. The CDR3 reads CASSLSGLAGQTDTQYF. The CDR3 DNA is TGCGCCAGCAGCTTATCCGGACTAGCGGGACAAACAGATACGCAGTATTTT.

DNA of the CDR3: TGTGCCAGCAGCGCGAGCCAGTGGGGGACCAAGAACACCGGGGAGCTGTTTTTT. This translates into CASSASQWGTKNTGELFF. The chain employs TRBV9 and TRBJ2-2, with D perhaps given as TRBD1 or TRBD2 (5 bases each). The CDR3 has 18 residues. Germline values: CDR1 SGDLS, CDR2 YYNGEE. V was shortened by 3 bases and J by 1 base, with 19 bases between the two germline ends.

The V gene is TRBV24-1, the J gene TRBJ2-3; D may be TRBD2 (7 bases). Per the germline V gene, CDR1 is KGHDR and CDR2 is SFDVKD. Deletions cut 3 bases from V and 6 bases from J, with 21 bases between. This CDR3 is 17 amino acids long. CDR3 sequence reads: CATSDPSLAGARDTQYF. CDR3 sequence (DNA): TGTGCCACCAGTGATCCCTCTCTCGCGGGGGCCAGGGATACGCAGTATTTT.

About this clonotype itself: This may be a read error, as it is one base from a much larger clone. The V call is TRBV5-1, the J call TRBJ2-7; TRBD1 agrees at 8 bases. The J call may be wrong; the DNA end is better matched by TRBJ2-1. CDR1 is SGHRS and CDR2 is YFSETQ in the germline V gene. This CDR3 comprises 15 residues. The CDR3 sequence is CASSLAAGGFYEQFF. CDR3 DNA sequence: TGCGCCAGCAGCTTGGCCGCAGGGGGCTTCTACGAGCAGTTCTTC.

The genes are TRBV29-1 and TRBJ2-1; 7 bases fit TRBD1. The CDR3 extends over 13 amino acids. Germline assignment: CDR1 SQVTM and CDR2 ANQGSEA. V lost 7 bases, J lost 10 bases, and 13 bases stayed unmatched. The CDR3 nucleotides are TGCAGCGCTCTACCGGACAGGAGCTACGAGCAGTTCTTC. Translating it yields CSALPDRSYEQFF.

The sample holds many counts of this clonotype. CDR3 sequence: CASSDLAPMYNEQFF. DNA for the CDR3: TGTGCCAGCAGTGATCTAGCCCCAATGTACAATGAGCAGTTCTTC. The chain is built from TRBV6-1 and TRBJ2-1; D might be TRBD2 (5 bases). V shed 3 bases and J shed 4 bases, with 13 bases lying between them. CDR1 and CDR2 (germline): MNHNS, SASEGT. The CDR3 is 15 residues long.

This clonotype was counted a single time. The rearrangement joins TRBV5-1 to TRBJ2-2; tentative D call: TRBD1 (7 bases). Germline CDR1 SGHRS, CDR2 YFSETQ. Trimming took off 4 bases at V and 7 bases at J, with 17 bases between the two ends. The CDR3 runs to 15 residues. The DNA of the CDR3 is TGCGCCAGCAGCCCTCGCGGGACAGCCGACGGGGAGCTGTTTTTT. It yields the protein CASSPRGTADGELFF.

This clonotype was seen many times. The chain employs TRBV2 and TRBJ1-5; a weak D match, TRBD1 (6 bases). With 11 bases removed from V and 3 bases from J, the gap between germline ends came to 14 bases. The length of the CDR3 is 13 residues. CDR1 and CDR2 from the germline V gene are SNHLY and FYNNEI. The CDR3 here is CAGRTEANQPQHF. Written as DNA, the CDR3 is TGTGCCGGCCGGACAGAAGCCAATCAGCCCCAGCATTTT.

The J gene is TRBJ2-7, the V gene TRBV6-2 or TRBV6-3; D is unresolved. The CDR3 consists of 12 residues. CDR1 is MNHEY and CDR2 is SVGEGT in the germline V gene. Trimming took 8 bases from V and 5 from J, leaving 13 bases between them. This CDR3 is CASGNRIDEQYF. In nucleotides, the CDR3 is TGTGCCAGCGGGAATAGGATCGACGAGCAGTACTTC.

CDR3 nucleotides: TGCAGTGCTGGCAGGGAGAACTCTGGAAACACCATATATTTT. This translates into CSAGRENSGNTIYF. The V and J genes are TRBV20-1 and TRBJ1-3, with D maybe TRBD1 (5 bases). Germline CDR1 is DFQATT and CDR2 is SNEGSKA (reference sequence). The CDR3 sequence is 14 residues long. Trimming cost V 5 bases and J 0 bases, with 11 bases left between them.

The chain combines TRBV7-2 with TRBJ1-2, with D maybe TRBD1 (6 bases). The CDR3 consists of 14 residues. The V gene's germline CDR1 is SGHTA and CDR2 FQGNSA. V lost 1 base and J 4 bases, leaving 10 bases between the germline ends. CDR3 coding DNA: TGTGCCAGCAGCTTAGAGGACAGAGTCTATGGCTACACCTTC. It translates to CASSLEDRVYGYTF.

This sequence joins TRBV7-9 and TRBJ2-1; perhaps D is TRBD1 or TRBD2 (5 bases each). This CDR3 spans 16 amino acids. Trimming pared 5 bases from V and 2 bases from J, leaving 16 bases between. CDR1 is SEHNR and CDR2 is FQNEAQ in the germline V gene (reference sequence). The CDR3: CASSTRYGAPYNEQFF. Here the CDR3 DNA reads TGTGCCAGCAGCACCCGGTACGGGGCCCCCTACAATGAGCAGTTCTTC. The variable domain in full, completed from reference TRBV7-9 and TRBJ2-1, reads DTGVSQNPRHKITKRGQNVTFRCDPISEHNRLYWYRQTLGQGPEFLTYFQNEAQLEKSRLLSDRFSAERPKGSFSTLEIQRTEQGDSAMYLCASSTRYGAPYNEQFFGPGTRLTVL.

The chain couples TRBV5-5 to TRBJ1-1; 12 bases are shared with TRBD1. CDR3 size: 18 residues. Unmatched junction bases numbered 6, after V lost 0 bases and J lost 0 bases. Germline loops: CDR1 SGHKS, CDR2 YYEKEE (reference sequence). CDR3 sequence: CASSLGGQGAKMNTEAFF. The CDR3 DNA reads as TGTGCCAGCAGCTTGGGGGGACAGGGGGCAAAAATGAACACTGAAGCTTTCTTT. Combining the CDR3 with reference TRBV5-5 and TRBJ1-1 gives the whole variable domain DAGVTQSPTHLIKTRGQQVTLRCSPISGHKSVSWYQQVLGQGPQFIFQYYEKEERGRGNFPDRFSARQFPNYSSELNVNALLLGDSALYLCASSLGGQGAKMNTEAFFGQGTRLTVV.

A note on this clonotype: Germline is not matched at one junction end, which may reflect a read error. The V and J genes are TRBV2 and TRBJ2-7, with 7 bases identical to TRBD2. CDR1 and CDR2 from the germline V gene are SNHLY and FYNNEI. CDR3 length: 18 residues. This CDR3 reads CAGSEGVQRESFPYEQYF. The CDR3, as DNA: TGTGCCGGCAGTGAAGGGGTCCAGCGGGAAAGTTTCCCCTACGAGCAGTACTTC. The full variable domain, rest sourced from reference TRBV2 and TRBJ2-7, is EPEVTQTPSHQVTQMGQEVILRCVPISNHLYFYWYRQILGQKVEFLVSFYNNEISEKSEIFDDQFSVERPDGSNFTLKIRSTKLEDSAMYFCAGSEGVQRESFPYEQYFGPGTRLTVT.

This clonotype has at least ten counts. The DNA for the CDR3 is TGCAGTGCTGGAACCGGGCCAGAGCAGTTCTTC. This translates into CSAGTGPEQFF. V and J are TRBV20-1 and TRBJ2-1; D ambiguous. The germline V gene has CDR1 DFQATT and CDR2 SNEGSKA (reference sequence). The CDR3 totals 11 residues. V was shortened by 5 bases and J by 10 bases, with 12 bases between the two germline ends.

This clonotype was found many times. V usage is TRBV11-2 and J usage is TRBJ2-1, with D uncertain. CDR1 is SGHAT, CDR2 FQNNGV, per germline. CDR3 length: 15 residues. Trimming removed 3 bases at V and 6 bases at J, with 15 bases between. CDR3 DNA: TGTGCCAGCAGCTTTATGGCTTCCCCCAGCAATGAGCAGTTCTTC. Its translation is CASSFMASPSNEQFF. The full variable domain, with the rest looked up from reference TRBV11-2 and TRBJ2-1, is EAGVAQSPRYKIIEKRQSVAFWCNPISGHATLYWYQQILGQGPKLLIQFQNNGVVDDSQLPKDRFSAERLKGVDSTLKIQPAKLEDSAVYLCASSFMASPSNEQFFGPGTRLTVL.

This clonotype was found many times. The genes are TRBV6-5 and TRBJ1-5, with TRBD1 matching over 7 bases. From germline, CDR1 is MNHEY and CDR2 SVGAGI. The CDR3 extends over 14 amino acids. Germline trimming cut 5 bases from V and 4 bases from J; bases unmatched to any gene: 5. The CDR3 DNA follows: TGTGCCAGCAGTCCTCCACAGGGGAATCAGCCCCAGCATTTT. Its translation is CASSPPQGNQPQHF.

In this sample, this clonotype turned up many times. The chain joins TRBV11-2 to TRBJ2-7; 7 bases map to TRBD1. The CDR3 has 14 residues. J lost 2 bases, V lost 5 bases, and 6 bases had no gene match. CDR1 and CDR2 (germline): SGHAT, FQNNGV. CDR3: CASSPPTGTYEQYF. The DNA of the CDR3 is TGTGCCAGCAGCCCTCCGACAGGGACCTACGAGCAGTACTTC.